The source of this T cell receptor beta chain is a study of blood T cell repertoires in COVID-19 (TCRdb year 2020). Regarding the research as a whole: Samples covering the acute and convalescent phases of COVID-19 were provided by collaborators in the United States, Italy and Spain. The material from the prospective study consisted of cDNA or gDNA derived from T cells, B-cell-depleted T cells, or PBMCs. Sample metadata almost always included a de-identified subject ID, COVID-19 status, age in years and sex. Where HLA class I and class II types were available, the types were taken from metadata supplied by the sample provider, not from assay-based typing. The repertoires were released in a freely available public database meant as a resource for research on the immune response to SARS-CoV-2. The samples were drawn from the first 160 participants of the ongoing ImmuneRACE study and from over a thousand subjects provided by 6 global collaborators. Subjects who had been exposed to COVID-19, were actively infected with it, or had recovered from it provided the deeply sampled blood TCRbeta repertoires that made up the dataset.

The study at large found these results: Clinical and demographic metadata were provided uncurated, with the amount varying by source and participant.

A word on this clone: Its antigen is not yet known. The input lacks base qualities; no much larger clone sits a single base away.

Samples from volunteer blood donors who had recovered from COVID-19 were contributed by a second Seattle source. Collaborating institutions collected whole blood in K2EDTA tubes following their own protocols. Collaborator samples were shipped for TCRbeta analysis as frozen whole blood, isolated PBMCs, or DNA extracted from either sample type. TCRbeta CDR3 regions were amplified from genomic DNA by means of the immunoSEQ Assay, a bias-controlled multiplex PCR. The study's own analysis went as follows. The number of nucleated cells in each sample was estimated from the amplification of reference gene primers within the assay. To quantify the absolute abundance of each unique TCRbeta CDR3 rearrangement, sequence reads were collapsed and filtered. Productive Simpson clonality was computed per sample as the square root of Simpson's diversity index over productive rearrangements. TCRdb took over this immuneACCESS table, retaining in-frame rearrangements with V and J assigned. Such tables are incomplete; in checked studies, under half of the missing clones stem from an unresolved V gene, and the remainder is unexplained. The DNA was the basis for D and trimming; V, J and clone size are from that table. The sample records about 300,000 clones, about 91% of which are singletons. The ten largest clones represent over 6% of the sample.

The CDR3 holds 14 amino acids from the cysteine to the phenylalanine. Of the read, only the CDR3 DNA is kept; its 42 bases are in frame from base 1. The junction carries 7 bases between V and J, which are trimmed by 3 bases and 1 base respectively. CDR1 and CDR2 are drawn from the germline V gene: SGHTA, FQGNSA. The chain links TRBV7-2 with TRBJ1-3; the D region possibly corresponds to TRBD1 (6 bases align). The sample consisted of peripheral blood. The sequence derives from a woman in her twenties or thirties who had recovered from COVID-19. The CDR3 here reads CASSFQGSGNTIYF. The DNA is TGTGCCAGCAGCTTTCAGGGGTCTGGAAACACCATATATTTT.